Below, one T cell receptor (beta chain) is given with its context. The antigen remains undetermined. Here immunoSEQ multiplex PCR was the method, and the copy in TCRdb shows in-frame clones only, minus some. Of roughly 34,000 clones listed, approximately 53% were seen once; the top ten hold 11%. Sample time point: week 5, during vaccination. Vaccine doses each comprised 300 ug of mutant IDH1 20-mer peptide, with topical imiquimod. This specimen comes from a study of a mutant IDH1 vaccine in newly diagnosed glioma. The overall study: Vaccines began 4-6 weeks after radiotherapy alone, or with temozolomide cycles. Earlier treatment was radiotherapy, temozolomide, or both, with most getting both.

CDR1 and CDR2 from the germline V gene are MNHEY and SVGAGI. Germline trimming cut 5 bases from V and 5 bases from J; bases unmatched to any gene: 8. This CDR3 has 14 amino acids. This receptor was taken from a woman between 18 and 29 years old with glioma. This sample comprised PBMCs, obtained from a glioma patient whose treatment included an IDH1 peptide vaccine. This rearrangement joins TRBV6-5 to TRBJ1-1, with 7 bases that match TRBD1. The CDR3: CASSRDSRGTEAFF. CDR3 DNA: TGTGCCAGCAGTAGGGACAGTAGGGGAACTGAAGCTTTCTTT.